This section outlines one T cell receptor beta chain sequence together with its context. Per the original methods: Researchers report that nucleated cell counts were estimated from reference gene primer amplification. Sequencing was performed with immunoSEQ multiplex PCR; in TCRdb, only in-frame clones are kept and a portion is missing. That table gives V, J and clone size, and the DNA gave D and trimming. The table lists around 140,000 clones, approximately 90% of them singletons. The data were taken from a study of blood T cell repertoires in COVID-19. Trimming removed 6 bases from V and 0 bases from J; junction bases left unmatched: 4. The CDR3 loop spans 15 amino acids. Germline CDR1 reads SNHLY; CDR2 reads FYNNEI.

The source is a man in his 70s with active COVID-19. Sequencing was carried out using peripheral blood. The chain uses TRBV2 and TRBJ2-2; TRBD1 matches 7 bases. CDR3 nucleotides: TGTGCCAGCAGGACCGGGACAGCGAACACCGGGGAGCTGTTTTTT. Amino acid sequence: CASRTGTANTGELFF.